A selection of T cell receptor beta chains follows, all from one sample in a study of PD-1 blockade in mismatch repair-deficient tumors. Clones were sequenced by immunoSEQ multiplex PCR, and TCRdb holds only the in-frame ones, with some missing. The table lists around 38,000 clones, 70% to 80% of them singletons. Sequencing used peripheral blood, obtained 4 weeks after starting pembrolizumab. All receptors derive from an adult with mismatch repair-deficient cancer. CDR3s include the opening cysteine and the closing phenylalanine or tryptophan. A D gene is named only where the DNA matches it firmly. Clone size is stated in some rows and not others, as once, few, many or a class when expanded.

j_gene: TRBJ2-7; len: 13; v_gene: TRBV7-2; d_gene: -; abundance: -; CDR3aa: CASSGQGPYEQYF; CDR3nt: TGTGCCAGCAGTGGGCAGGGACCCTACGAGCAGTACTTC
j_gene: TRBJ2-7; len: 15; v_gene: TRBV7-8; d_gene: -; abundance: few; CDR3aa: CASSYELSELYEQYF; CDR3nt: TGTGCCAGCAGCTACGAACTTTCCGAACTGTACGAGCAGTACTTC
j_gene: TRBJ2-2; len: 21; v_gene: TRBV14; d_gene: -; abundance: -; CDR3aa: CASSQEIPPASGSGNTGELFF; CDR3nt: TGTGCCAGCAGCCAAGAAATCCCCCCGGCGAGCGGGTCGGGTAACACCGGGGAGCTGTTTTTT
j_gene: TRBJ2-3; len: 14; v_gene: TRBV5-1; d_gene: TRBD2; abundance: -; CDR3aa: CASSLERDTDTQYF; CDR3nt: TGCGCCAGCAGCTTAGAGCGGGACACAGATACGCAGTATTTT
j_gene: TRBJ2-3; len: 15; v_gene: TRBV5-1; d_gene: -; abundance: -; CDR3aa: CASNPTSGSTDTQYF; CDR3nt: TGCGCCAGCAATCCTACCAGCGGGTCCACAGATACGCAGTATTTT
j_gene: TRBJ2-3; len: 15; v_gene: TRBV28; d_gene: TRBD2; abundance: once; CDR3aa: CASSLKGLFTDTQYF; CDR3nt: TGTGCCAGCAGTTTAAAGGGACTATTCACAGATACGCAGTATTTT
j_gene: TRBJ2-3; len: 15; v_gene: TRBV5-1; d_gene: TRBD1; abundance: -; CDR3aa: CASSFGTGLGDTQYF; CDR3nt: TGCGCCAGCAGCTTCGGGACAGGGCTTGGGGATACGCAGTATTTT
j_gene: TRBJ1-3; len: 13; v_gene: TRBV6-4; d_gene: -; abundance: -; CDR3aa: CASSDSPGNTIYF; CDR3nt: TGTGCCAGCAGTGACTCTCCTGGAAACACCATATATTTT
j_gene: TRBJ1-5; len: 13; v_gene: TRBV2; d_gene: -; abundance: few; CDR3aa: CASRIGPGQPQHF; CDR3nt: TGTGCCAGCAGGATAGGGCCGGGCCAGCCCCAGCATTTT
j_gene: TRBJ2-2; len: 14; v_gene: TRBV15; d_gene: -; abundance: -; CDR3aa: CATSRAREIGELFF; CDR3nt: TGTGCCACCAGCAGAGCCCGAGAGATCGGGGAGCTGTTTTTT
j_gene: TRBJ2-2; len: 16; v_gene: TRBV6-4; d_gene: TRBD2; abundance: -; CDR3aa: CASSETGTSDTGELFF; CDR3nt: TGTGCCAGCAGCGAAACCGGGACTAGCGACACCGGGGAGCTGTTTTTT